Only a few counts were recorded for the clone carrying this TCR beta chain. The data stem from a study of regulatory T cells in long-lasting Graves disease. Germline V gene lookup returns CDR1 LNHDA and CDR2 SQIVND (reference sequence). The V segment lost 5 bases and the J segment 7 bases; nucleotides outside the gene matches: 12. The CDR3 is 17 amino acids. Time point meaning: newly diagnosed GD, antithyroid drugs for less than 3 months. Construction of the TCR library relied on RNA isolated from PBMCs. Combining iRepertoire HTBI primers with Arm-PCR of CDR3 regions, the authors built TCR beta libraries. TCRdb ran MiXCR on the multiplex PCR reads and lists one entry per CDR3 protein. The data hold 450,000 to 600,000 distinct CDR3 sequences, with 13% observed a single time. These data are also associated with another study on T cells in Graves' hyperthyroidism and ophthalmopathy. Turning to that study: First-round RT-PCR with HTBI primers amplified the TCR CDR3 region.

The sample here was peripheral blood mononuclear cells (PBMCs), taken at new diagnosis, from a patient treated with antithyroid drugs. The source is a young man with Graves disease. V gene TRBV19 combines with J gene TRBJ2-4, with 12 positions matching TRBD2. The CDR3 DNA reads TGTGCCAGTAGTTCACTCCCGACTAGCGGGAGTTGGAACATTCAGTACTTC. Its protein product is CASSSLPTSGSWNIQYF.